One and the same sample provided the 24 T cell receptor beta chains below, sequenced in a study of blood T cell repertoires in COVID-19. Sequenced by immunoSEQ multiplex PCR; TCRdb stores in-frame clones only, minus some. There are 48,000 or so clones in the sample; approximately 90% occur only once, and 2.6% lies in the top ten. Sequenced material: peripheral blood. The receptors derive from a woman aged 80 or over with COVID-19, enrolled during active disease.

The V gene is TRBV6-5, the J gene TRBJ2-7; D unresolved. Trimming cost V 1 base and J 2 bases, with 12 bases left between them. CDR3 size: 15 residues. Germline loops: CDR1 MNHEY, CDR2 SVGAGI. Here the CDR3 DNA reads TGTGCCAGCAGTTACTATCCGGGTCCAACCTACGAGCAGTACTTC. Amino acids: CASSYYPGPTYEQYF.

The chain recombines TRBV6-5 with TRBJ1-1; D may be TRBD1 (6 bases). The CDR3 consists of 15 residues. Trimming removed 7 bases from V and 4 bases from J, with 19 bases in between. CDR1 is MNHEY, CDR2 SVGAGI, per germline. This chain's CDR3 is CASKNPRQVGTEAFF. The DNA for the CDR3 is TGTGCCAGCAAAAATCCAAGACAGGTGGGCACTGAAGCTTTCTTT.

The V gene is TRBV29-1, the J gene TRBJ1-5, with D possibly TRBD1 on 5 matching bases. From germline, CDR1 is SQVTM and CDR2 ANQGSEA. Trimming pared 4 bases from V and 4 bases from J, leaving 14 bases between. The CDR3 covers 14 residues. The CDR3 bases are TGCAGCGTTGGCGTTGGGGGAGGGAATCAGCCCCAGCATTTT. Its translation: CSVGVGGGNQPQHF.

This chain joins TRBV7-2 and TRBJ1-1; D is undetermined. CDR3 length equals 14 residues. The germline V gene has CDR1 SGHTA and CDR2 FQGNSA. V was cut by 1 base and J by 1 base, with 7 bases left in between. The CDR3 nucleotides read TGTGCCAGCAGCTTAGAGGCGGGGAACACTGAAGCTTTCTTT. This encodes CASSLEAGNTEAFF.

CDR3 region: CASSSSRPYEQYF. CDR3 bases: TGTGCCAGCAGTTCATCGCGTCCCTACGAGCAGTACTTC. The chain couples TRBV6-5 to TRBJ2-7; no definite D call. Deletions cut 4 bases from V and 2 bases from J, with 9 bases between. There are 13 residues in the CDR3. Per germline, CDR1 MNHEY and CDR2 SVGAGI.

The rearrangement uses TRBV5-1 and TRBJ2-2; 7 positions agree with TRBD2. Losses at the gene ends were 4 bases for V and 5 bases for J; bases not matched to a gene: 8. CDR1 SGHRS and CDR2 YFSETQ come from the germline V gene. The CDR3 totals 15 residues. The DNA of the CDR3 is TGCGCCAGCAGCCTGGGGCTAGCGGAGACCGGGGAGCTGTTTTTT. Translating gives CASSLGLAETGELFF.

The chain links TRBV6-5 to TRBJ1-1; possible D gene TRBD1, 6 bases. V lost 6 bases to trimming and J lost 2 bases, with 10 bases between them. The germline gives CDR1 MNHEY, CDR2 SVGAGI. The CDR3 length is 13 residues. The CDR3: CASSRQVNTEAFF. The CDR3 coding sequence is TGTGCCAGCAGCAGACAGGTCAACACTGAAGCTTTCTTT.

The chain carries TRBV6-2 or TRBV6-3 and TRBJ1-2; 9 positions agree with TRBD1. Germline trimming cut 2 bases from V and 6 bases from J; bases unmatched to any gene: 7. The CDR3 extends over 15 amino acids. Per the germline V gene, CDR1 is MNHEY and CDR2 is SVGEGT. The CDR3 loop is CASSYPGQGPDGYTF. CDR3 nucleotide sequence: TGTGCCAGCAGTTACCCGGGACAGGGACCCGATGGCTACACCTTC.

The rearrangement uses TRBV6-5 and TRBJ1-2, with 7 bases lining up with TRBD1. The germline CDR1 and CDR2 sequences are MNHEY and SVGAGI. The CDR3 length is 13 residues. Losses at the gene ends were 6 bases for V and 7 bases for J; bases not matched to a gene: 8. CDR3 loop: CASSPEGALGYTF. The CDR3 DNA reads as TGTGCCAGCAGCCCCGAGGGGGCGCTTGGCTACACCTTC.

This clone was recorded once. The chain uses TRBV27 and TRBJ1-1; 9 bases are a match to TRBD1. Looked up from germline, CDR1 is MNHEY and CDR2 is SMNVEV (reference sequence). The CDR3 is made up of 14 amino acids. The V gene end was trimmed by 5 bases and the J gene end by 10 bases; junction bases not matched to a gene: 11. The CDR3 here is CASSERTGVPAAFF. The CDR3 DNA sequence: TGTGCCAGCAGTGAGAGGACAGGGGTTCCTGCAGCTTTCTTT.

This clone was observed a single time. The rearrangement links TRBV27 to TRBJ1-6; TRBD1 is a possible D gene (5 bases). This CDR3 is 14 amino acids long. Per germline, CDR1 MNHEY and CDR2 SMNVEV (reference sequence). Trimming left V 6 bases short and J 2 bases short, with 8 bases between. This chain's CDR3 is CASRSGAYNSPLHF. CDR3 coding DNA: TGTGCCAGCAGATCGGGGGCCTATAATTCACCCCTCCACTTT.

The count of this clone is one. The chain employs TRBV18 and TRBJ1-5; perhaps TRBD1 as D (5 bases). The length of the CDR3 is 13 residues. Germline CDR1 and CDR2: KGHSH and LQKENI. Trimming pared 6 bases from V and 1 base from J, leaving 7 bases between. CDR3 nucleotides: TGTGCCAGCTCTGGGGGGAGCAATCAGCCCCAGCATTTT. This gives the protein CASSGGSNQPQHF. The full variable domain, its missing parts supplied by reference TRBV18 and TRBJ1-5, is NAGVMQNPRHLVRRRGQEARLRCSPMKGHSHVYWYRQLPEEGLKFMVYLQKENIIDESGMPKERFSAEFPKEGPSILRIQQVVRGDSAAYFCASSGGSNQPQHFGDGTRLSIL.

This chain connects TRBV18 to TRBJ1-5, with D tentatively TRBD1 (6 bases). V was pared by 5 bases and J by 9 bases, with 17 bases between. The CDR3 sequence is 14 residues long. Germline values: CDR1 KGHSH, CDR2 LQKENI. For the CDR3, the DNA is TGTGCCAGCTCAGCGACAGGAGGCAAGGGGCCCCAGCATTTT. This translates into CASSATGGKGPQHF.

The chain uses TRBV6-5 and TRBJ2-5; 12 bases are shared with TRBD2. Unmatched junction bases numbered 6, after V lost 5 bases and J lost 5 bases. The CDR3 length is 15 residues. The germline gives CDR1 MNHEY, CDR2 SVGAGI. CDR3 nucleotides: TGTGCCAGCAGTCGGACTAGCGGGAAGTCGGAGACCCAGTACTTC. This gives the protein CASSRTSGKSETQYF.

The count of this clone is one. CDR3 protein: CASSGAVTQYF. CDR3 nucleotides: TGTGCCAGCAGCGGGGCGGTGACCCAGTACTTC. V usage is TRBV7-2 and J usage is TRBJ2-5; D possibly corresponds to TRBD1 (5 bases). Germline V CDR1 and CDR2: SGHTA, FQGNSA. The germline V and J ends were trimmed by 5 bases and 7 bases, with 8 bases remaining between them. The CDR3 totals 11 residues.

The V gene is TRBV9, the J gene TRBJ1-4, with D unclear. This CDR3 has 14 amino acids. Trimming removed 1 base at V and 0 bases at J, with 4 bases between. Per the germline V gene, CDR1 is SGDLS and CDR2 is YYNGEE. Here the CDR3 DNA reads TGTGCCAGCAGCGTAAGAGCAACTAATGAAAAACTGTTTTTT. Encoded protein: CASSVRATNEKLFF.

The chain uses TRBV7-2 and TRBJ1-5, with TRBD1 matching 7 bases. J lost 3 bases, V lost 2 bases, and 7 bases had no gene match. In germline, CDR1 is SGHTA, CDR2 FQGNSA. This CDR3 region has 16 residues. The CDR3 loop reads CASSLQGGVFNQPQHF. As DNA, the CDR3 is TGTGCCAGCAGCTTACAGGGGGGTGTATTCAATCAGCCCCAGCATTTT. Full variable domain (remainder filled in from reference TRBV7-2 and TRBJ1-5): GAGVSQSPSNKVTEKGKDVELRCDPISGHTALYWYRQSLGQGLEFLIYFQGNSAPDKSGLPSDRFSAERTGGSVSTLTIQRTQQEDSAVYLCASSLQGGVFNQPQHFGDGTRLSIL.

The J gene is TRBJ2-7, the V gene TRBV18; 7 bases are a match to TRBD1. The germline CDR1 and CDR2 sequences are KGHSH and LQKENI. Trimming removed 1 base from V and 3 bases from J; junction bases left unmatched: 6. The CDR3 totals 15 residues. This CDR3 is CASSPRTGDDYEQYF. The CDR3 bases are TGTGCCAGCTCACCACGAACAGGGGACGACTACGAGCAGTACTTC. Filled out from reference TRBV18 and TRBJ2-7, the complete variable domain reads NAGVMQNPRHLVRRRGQEARLRCSPMKGHSHVYWYRQLPEEGLKFMVYLQKENIIDESGMPKERFSAEFPKEGPSILRIQQVVRGDSAAYFCASSPRTGDDYEQYFGPGTRLTVT.

The chain employs TRBV5-1 and TRBJ1-6, with D tentatively TRBD1 (6 bases). Trimming removed 5 bases at V and 5 bases at J, with 11 bases between. This CDR3 has 14 residues. Germline V gene data show CDR1 as SGHRS and CDR2 as YFSETQ. The chain's CDR3 is CASSRDKNNSPLHF. CDR3 DNA: TGCGCCAGCAGTAGGGACAAGAATAATTCACCCCTCCACTTT.

This clone was seen only a few times. The sample holds other DNA sequences that translate to the same CDR3. The rearrangement uses TRBV6-5 and TRBJ2-7; D is perhaps TRBD1 (5 bases). The CDR3 consists of 13 residues. Trimming removed 4 bases from V and 3 bases from J, with 10 bases in between. Germline CDR1 is MNHEY and CDR2 is SVGAGI. CDR3 coding DNA: TGTGCCAGCAGTTTGGACACTAACTACGAGCAGTACTTC. Translating gives CASSLDTNYEQYF.

The chain joins TRBV5-1 to TRBJ2-3; TRBD2 matches at 10 bases. V was clipped by 4 bases and J by 6 bases; unmatched bases: 5. This CDR3 spans 14 amino acids. The germline V gene encodes CDR1 SGHRS and CDR2 YFSETQ. The CDR3 DNA reads TGCGCCAGCAGCACGTCTAGCGGGAGTGATACGCAGTATTTT. Protein sequence: CASSTSSGSDTQYF.

The V call is TRBV29-1, the J call TRBJ1-1; no clear D gene. CDR3 length equals 11 residues. Per the germline V gene, CDR1 is SQVTM and CDR2 is ANQGSEA. Trimming removed 8 bases at V and 1 base at J, with 8 bases between. CDR3 protein: CSFHRNTEAFF. CDR3 coding DNA: TGCAGCTTTCATAGGAACACTGAAGCTTTCTTT.

This chain uses TRBV19 with TRBJ1-5, with 9 nucleotides matching TRBD1. The CDR3 has 16 amino acids. J gave up 6 bases and V 8 bases, and 14 bases lay outside the gene matches. Germline CDR1 and CDR2: LNHDA and SQIVND (reference sequence). CDR3 residues: CASRSLGQGTGQPQHF. The CDR3 DNA is TGTGCCAGTCGTTCTCTCGGACAGGGGACGGGTCAGCCCCAGCATTTT.

The chain couples TRBV6-5 to TRBJ2-7; TRBD1 agrees at 7 bases. V gave up 11 bases and J gave up 0 bases; unmatched junction bases: 4. In germline, CDR1 is MNHEY, CDR2 SVGAGI. The CDR3 totals 12 residues. The CDR3 spells CAATGASYEQYF. The CDR3 DNA is TGTGCCGCTACAGGGGCCTCCTACGAGCAGTACTTC.